The next 14 T cell receptor beta chains were all read from a single sample in a study of control samples from healthy donors and cancer patients. Sequencing was performed with immunoSEQ multiplex PCR; in TCRdb, only in-frame clones are kept and a portion is missing. The data show fewer than 120,000 clones, with more than 75% seen just once and 3.5% to 4.5% held by the top ten. Input material: PBMCs. The receptors derive from an older woman with lung cancer.

The rearrangement uses TRBV30 and TRBJ2-1; 7 bases agree with TRBD2. The CDR3 contains 14 residues. J was trimmed by 8 bases and V by 1 base; bases with no gene match: 8. Germline CDR1 is GTSNPN and CDR2 is SVGIG (reference sequence). In nucleotides, the CDR3 is TGTGCCTGGAGTGCTCCTAGCGGATTATATGAGCAGTTCTTC. Translating gives CAWSAPSGLYEQFF.

This clone is a singleton in its sample. The genes are TRBV5-4 and TRBJ2-5, with D unclear. Germline CDR1 and CDR2: SGHNT and YYREEE (reference sequence). CDR3 length equals 14 residues. V was trimmed by 6 bases and J by 2 bases, leaving 14 bases between them. The CDR3 region has the DNA TGTGCCAGCACGAAGGAAGTTCATCAAGAGACCCAGTACTTC. Translation gives CASTKEVHQETQYF.

The J gene is TRBJ1-1, the V gene TRBV9; maybe TRBD1 (5 bases). This CDR3 is built from 15 residues. CDR1 and CDR2 (germline): SGDLS, YYNGEE. V was cut by 0 bases and J by 0 bases, with 9 bases left in between. CDR3 loop: CASSVGGDLNTEAFF. CDR3 coding DNA: TGTGCCAGCAGCGTAGGCGGGGACCTGAACACTGAAGCTTTCTTT.

V is TRBV9 and J is TRBJ2-2; 7 nucleotides agree with TRBD1. This CDR3 contains 15 residues. CDR1 and CDR2 from the germline V gene are SGDLS and YYNGEE. The trim removed 6 bases at V and 0 bases at J, leaving 5 bases unmatched. Written as DNA, the CDR3 is TGTGCCAGCACCCGGGACAGACCGAACACCGGGGAGCTGTTTTTT. As protein: CASTRDRPNTGELFF.

This clone was counted a few times. The chain uses TRBV27 and TRBJ2-7, with 7 bases aligning to TRBD2. This CDR3 is built from 14 residues. CDR1 is MNHEY and CDR2 is SMNVEV in the germline V gene (reference sequence). J was trimmed by 3 bases and V by 5 bases; bases with no gene match: 7. DNA of the CDR3: TGTGCCAGCAGTCTTAGCGGGTTCTACTACGAGCAGTACTTC. This translates into CASSLSGFYYEQYF.

This chain uses TRBV3-1 (or the pseudogene TRBV3-2) with TRBJ1-1; D may be TRBD1 (6 bases). V shed 1 base and J shed 6 bases, with 12 bases lying between them. The CDR3 consists of 14 residues. CDR1 LGHDT and CDR2 YNNKEL come from the germline V gene (reference sequence). The CDR3 DNA follows: TGTGCCAGCAGCCAAGGGGGGCGGTTGGCTGAAGCTTTCTTT. Amino acids: CASSQGGRLAEAFF.

This chain joins TRBV3-1 (or the pseudogene TRBV3-2) and TRBJ2-7; D gene uncertain. CDR1 and CDR2 from the germline V gene are LGHDT and YNNKEL (reference sequence). V lost 4 bases and J lost 0, with 7 bases in between. The CDR3 extends over 13 amino acids. CDR3 nucleotides: TGTGCCAGCAGCCCGGGCTTCTCCTACGAGCAGTACTTC. Translated: CASSPGFSYEQYF.

This clone was picked up a small number of times. This chain connects TRBV4-2 to TRBJ2-1, with 10 bases identical to TRBD2. Losses at the gene ends were 4 bases for V and 5 bases for J; bases not matched to a gene: 5. The germline V gene has CDR1 LGHNA and CDR2 YNFKEQ. The CDR3 consists of 15 residues. The CDR3 spells CASSRRTSGDNEQFF. The CDR3 region has the DNA TGTGCCAGCAGCCGTCGGACTAGCGGAGACAATGAGCAGTTCTTC.

The chain joins TRBV27 to TRBJ1-2; tentative D call: TRBD1 (5 bases). The germline V gene encodes CDR1 MNHEY and CDR2 SMNVEV (reference sequence). V dropped 5 bases and J dropped 3 bases, with 13 bases sitting between them. The CDR3 contains 14 residues. For the CDR3, the DNA is TGTGCCAGCAGTCCAAATACAGGACACTATGGCTACACCTTC. Its translation is CASSPNTGHYGYTF.

The V call is TRBV21-1, the J call TRBJ1-6. TRBV21-1 is flagged as a pseudogene. The CDR3 has 10 amino acids. The CDR3 DNA reads as TGTGCCAGCAGCACGTCACCCCTCCACTTT. This sequence encodes CASSTSPLHF.

This chain joins TRBV30 and TRBJ2-5; D remains ambiguous. V dropped 0 bases and J dropped 2 bases, with 10 bases sitting between them. The CDR3 runs to 14 residues. Germline V gives CDR1 GTSNPN, CDR2 SVGIG (reference sequence). CDR3 sequence (DNA): TGTGCCTGGAGTGTACAGCTAGTACAAGAGACCCAGTACTTC. Residues: CAWSVQLVQETQYF.

This chain joins TRBV6-1 and TRBJ1-5, with a weak D call TRBD1 (5 bases). Trimming left V 2 bases short and J 5 bases short, with 16 bases between. This CDR3 is built from 16 residues. Germline values: CDR1 MNHNS, CDR2 SASEGT. The CDR3 region is CASSEMGRGGDQPQHF. In DNA, the CDR3 is TGTGCCAGCAGTGAAATGGGGAGGGGAGGGGATCAGCCCCAGCATTTT.

Notes on this clone: At one end, the junction sequence differs from germline, possibly due to a read error. This sequence joins TRBV18 and TRBJ1-2; no clear D gene. The CDR3 spans 12 residues. Germline CDR1 reads KGHSH; CDR2 reads LQKENI. The CDR3 protein is CASSPRDYGYTF. For the CDR3, the DNA is TGTGCCAGCTCCCCACGAGACTATGGCTACACCTTC.

This sequence joins TRBV19 and TRBJ2-5, with TRBD2 matching over 9 bases. The CDR3 is made up of 15 amino acids. Unmatched junction bases numbered 6, after V lost 3 bases and J lost 4 bases. Germline lookup yields CDR1 LNHDA and CDR2 SQIVND (reference sequence). As DNA, the CDR3 is TGTGCCAGTAGTATCCCGTTAGCGGGGGCAGAGACCCAGTACTTC. Translated: CASSIPLAGAETQYF.